One and the same sample provided the 8 T cell receptor beta chains below, sequenced in a study of shared T cell receptors in the human thymus. Sequencing used immunoSEQ multiplex PCR; TCRdb keeps in-frame clones, though not all of them. This sample has 700,000 or so clones, with approximately 85% found just once. In addition, the sample was reused for a study of human thymus T cells.

Sequencing was carried out using thymocytes. Receptors originate from a girl younger than two with a congenital heart defect.

The CDR3 is CASSQGHFNYGYTF. In DNA form, the CDR3 reads TGCGCCAGCAGCCAAGGACATTTTAACTATGGCTACACCTTC. The rearrangement joins TRBV4-1 to TRBJ1-2, with D unresolved. This CDR3 is 14 amino acids long. With 1 base removed from V and 1 base from J, the gap between germline ends came to 7 bases. CDR1 is MGHRA and CDR2 is YSYEKL in the germline V gene.

The chain links TRBV5-5 to TRBJ2-3, with 9 bases aligning to TRBD1. The CDR3 has 18 residues. Trimming removed 3 bases from V and 3 bases from J; junction bases left unmatched: 14. The germline CDR1 and CDR2 sequences are SGHKS and YYEKEE (reference sequence). CDR3 region: CASSWDDPGQGSTDTQYF. CDR3 nucleotides: TGTGCCAGCAGCTGGGACGACCCGGGACAGGGTTCTACAGATACGCAGTATTTT.

J is TRBJ2-5 and V is TRBV6-5, with TRBD2 matching 7 bases. The V segment lost 5 bases and the J segment 1 base; nucleotides outside the gene matches: 4. The CDR3 sequence is 14 residues long. Germline CDR1 is MNHEY and CDR2 is SVGAGI. The chain's CDR3 is CASSPGLVQETQYF. CDR3 coding DNA: TGTGCCAGCAGTCCCGGACTAGTCCAAGAGACCCAGTACTTC.

The chain uses TRBV6-1 and TRBJ1-1; D is perhaps TRBD1 (5 bases). The CDR3 spans 16 residues. The germline V and J ends were trimmed by 3 bases and 3 bases, with 17 bases remaining between them. The germline gives CDR1 MNHNS, CDR2 SASEGT. The CDR3 is CASSEFLHFRDTEAFF. The CDR3 nucleotides are TGTGCCAGCAGTGAGTTTCTTCATTTCAGGGACACTGAAGCTTTCTTT.

The chain employs TRBV10-3 and TRBJ2-7; 10 nucleotides line up with TRBD1. Germline V CDR1 and CDR2: ENHRY, SYGVKD. The CDR3 is made up of 15 amino acids. After removal of 6 bases from V and 3 bases from J, the junction contained 8 bases not matched to a gene. The CDR3 DNA reads as TGTGCCATCAGGGACGACAGGGGGCTAGGCTACGAGCAGTACTTC. Residues: CAIRDDRGLGYEQYF.

The J gene is TRBJ2-7, the V gene TRBV2, with D perhaps matching TRBD1 (6 bases). Per germline, CDR1 SNHLY and CDR2 FYNNEI. The CDR3 has 17 amino acids. Trimming took off 0 bases at V and 0 bases at J, with 15 bases between the two ends. The chain's CDR3 is CASSEAEQGPSSYEQYF. The CDR3, as DNA: TGTGCCAGCAGTGAAGCGGAACAGGGACCCAGCTCCTACGAGCAGTACTTC.

The chain carries TRBV7-8 and TRBJ1-2; D is undetermined. The length of the CDR3 is 15 residues. The V end was cut by 2 bases, the J end by 0 bases, with 10 bases between. Germline loops: CDR1 SGHVS, CDR2 FQNEAQ. The CDR3 spells CASSLWVLANYGYTF. For the CDR3, the DNA is TGTGCCAGCAGCTTATGGGTTCTAGCTAACTATGGCTACACCTTC.

The V and J genes are TRBV27 and TRBJ2-3; 9 nucleotides match TRBD1. The length of the CDR3 is 15 residues. Trimming removed 5 bases from V and 4 bases from J; junction bases left unmatched: 7. The germline V gene has CDR1 MNHEY and CDR2 SMNVEV (reference sequence). DNA of the CDR3: TGTGCCAGCAGTGAGGGGGACAGGGAAGCAGATACGCAGTATTTT. This sequence encodes CASSEGDREADTQYF.